These 20 T cell receptor beta chains share one sample of origin, sequenced in a study of spatial heterogeneity in lung cancer. Specified time point: sample taken at primary tumor resection. Sequencing of whole RNA from tumor, nontumor lung or frozen PBMC involved no sorting. One entry per CDR3 protein, called by TCRdb with MiXCR from the 5' RACE reads. Of about 13,000 distinct CDR3 sequences listed, more than 4.5% are singletons. Sequences were derived from lung tumor tissue, sampled at surgery. Every receptor here comes from a human donor with early-stage non-small cell lung cancer.

This clonotype was found many times. Because the library targeted alpha chains, this beta chain is an off-target read whose size means little. This chain connects TRBV7-8 to TRBJ1-4; 9 bases match TRBD1. From germline, CDR1 is SGHVS and CDR2 FQNEAQ. The CDR3 sequence is 15 residues long. V shed 5 bases and J 5 bases; nucleotides not matched to a gene: 6. The CDR3 spells CASSLRQGENEKLFF. CDR3 coding DNA: TGTGCCAGCAGCCTCCGACAGGGGGAAAATGAAAAACTGTTTTTT. Complete variable domain (other parts from reference TRBV7-8 and TRBJ1-4): GAGVSQSPRYKVAKRGQDVALRCDPISGHVSLFWYQQALGQGPEFLTYFQNEAQLDKSGLPSDRFFAERPEGSVSTLKIQRTQQEDSAVYLCASSLRQGENEKLFFGSGTQLSVL.

This clonotype has a count of ten or more. Within a library made for alpha chains, this beta chain is off target, and its count is uninformative. CDR3 sequence (DNA): TGCAGTGCTAGTGGGCCTCACACAGATACGCAGTATTTT. It encodes CSASGPHTDTQYF. This rearrangement joins TRBV20-1 to TRBJ2-3; D remains ambiguous. Germline assignment: CDR1 DFQATT and CDR2 SNEGSKA (reference sequence). The length of the CDR3 is 13 residues. V was shortened by 3 bases and J by 2 bases, with 9 bases between the two germline ends.

This clonotype was found a few times. This beta chain is a stray read from a library made for alpha chains; its abundance is not meaningful. This chain uses TRBV11-2 with TRBJ2-6; D is ambiguous. The CDR3 has 19 residues. Germline V gene lookup returns CDR1 SGHAT and CDR2 FQNNGV. The V end was cut by 5 bases, the J end by 2 bases, with 22 bases between. The CDR3 sequence is CASSLLSGWSIAGANVLTF. CDR3 nucleotide sequence: TGTGCCAGCAGCCTTCTATCCGGGTGGTCAATAGCTGGGGCCAACGTCCTGACTTTC.

Turning to this clonotype: This beta chain turned up in a library designed for alpha chains; as an off-target read, its abundance says little. The chain joins TRBV7-2 to TRBJ1-2; 8 bases map to TRBD1. Trimming removed 5 bases from V and 4 bases from J; junction bases left unmatched: 3. CDR3 length: 13 residues. Germline loops: CDR1 SGHTA, CDR2 FQGNSA. CDR3 region: CASSPGQAYGYTF. In DNA form, the CDR3 reads TGTGCCAGCAGCCCGGGACAGGCCTATGGCTACACCTTC.

This clonotype showed up many times. Since it is a stray read in a library aimed at alpha chains, this beta chain has a size that is not meaningful. The chain joins TRBV6-1 to TRBJ2-7; 10 bases are a match to TRBD2. There are 15 residues in the CDR3. The germline gives CDR1 MNHNS, CDR2 SASEGT. V shed 7 bases, J shed 3 bases, and the junction held 9 bases outside the gene matches. The chain's CDR3 is CASTPAGTSVYEQYV. The CDR3 region has the DNA TGTGCCAGCACTCCAGCCGGGACTAGCGTCTACGAGCAGTACGTC.

The table lists this clonotype with many counts. The size of this beta chain means little, since it is a stray read in a library made for alpha chains. V gene TRBV5-1 combines with J gene TRBJ1-1, with D possibly matching TRBD1 (5 bases). The CDR3 runs to 14 residues. The germline V and J ends were trimmed by 4 bases and 4 bases, with 14 bases remaining between them. CDR1 is SGHRS, CDR2 YFSETQ, per germline. For the CDR3, the DNA is TGCGCCAGCAGCACCGGGACTCCGGGCACTGAAGCTTTCTTT. It encodes CASSTGTPGTEAFF. The full variable domain, with the rest looked up from reference TRBV5-1 and TRBJ1-1, is KAGVTQTPRYLIKTRGQQVTLSCSPISGHRSVSWYQQTPGQGLQFLFEYFSETQRNKGNFPGRFSGRQFSNSRSEMNVSTLELGDSALYLCASSTGTPGTEAFFGQGTRLTVV.

Ten or more counts support this clonotype. Because the library targeted alpha chains, this beta chain is an off-target read whose size means little. The gene calls are TRBV4-3 and TRBJ2-3; the D gene is possibly TRBD2 (7 bases). This CDR3 is built from 17 residues. V was pared by 0 bases and J by 4 bases, with 17 bases between. Germline CDR1 and CDR2: LGHNA and YSLEER. The CDR3: CASSQDRWGGVADTQYF. DNA for the CDR3: TGCGCCAGCAGCCAAGATCGTTGGGGGGGCGTAGCAGATACGCAGTATTTT.

This clonotype was recorded at least ten times. This beta chain turned up in a library designed for alpha chains; as an off-target read, its abundance says little. V and J are TRBV12-3 or TRBV12-4 and TRBJ2-1; 7 bases agree with TRBD2. The ends lost 2 bases at V and 6 bases at J; junction bases unmatched: 7. The CDR3 covers 15 residues. CDR3 region: CASSLRAGAGNEQFF. CDR3 coding DNA: TGTGCCAGCAGTTTAAGGGCGGGAGCGGGCAATGAGCAGTTCTTC.

This clonotype turned up a few times. This beta chain slipped into a library made for alpha chains as a stray read, so its size is not meaningful. The chain links TRBV20-1 to TRBJ2-3, with D perhaps matching TRBD2 (6 bases). This CDR3 spans 13 amino acids. Germline lookup yields CDR1 DFQATT and CDR2 SNEGSKA (reference sequence). V was cut by 3 bases and J by 0 bases, with 7 bases left in between. CDR3 loop: CSASGRSTDTQYF. CDR3 in DNA: TGCAGTGCTAGCGGGAGAAGCACAGATACGCAGTATTTT.

This clonotype was seen many times. This beta chain is a stray read from a library made for alpha chains; its abundance is not meaningful. This rearrangement joins TRBV9 to TRBJ2-3; the D is unclear. Deletions cut 0 bases from V and 2 bases from J, with 7 bases between. The CDR3 sequence is 14 residues long. Germline-derived CDR1 and CDR2 are SGDLS and YYNGEE. CDR3 in amino acids: CASSVVSLTDTQYF. In nucleotides, the CDR3 is TGTGCCAGCAGCGTAGTGTCCCTCACAGATACGCAGTATTTT.

This clonotype was observed many times. Since the library was made to target alpha chains, this beta chain is a stray read and its abundance is not meaningful. The rearrangement joins TRBV18 to TRBJ1-1, with 7 bases lining up with TRBD1. Trimming removed 6 bases from V and 0 bases from J; junction bases left unmatched: 1. The CDR3 runs 13 residues. The V gene's germline CDR1 is KGHSH and CDR2 LQKENI. The CDR3 spells CASSQGVNTEAFF. DNA for the CDR3: TGTGCCAGCTCGCAGGGGGTGAACACTGAAGCTTTCTTT.

There are many counts of this clonotype. A library made for alpha chains picked up this beta chain off target, so its size means little. The chain couples TRBV5-1 to TRBJ2-1; D is ambiguous. The V gene lost 1 base and the J gene lost 5 bases, with 10 bases spanning the gap. The CDR3 totals 14 residues. Germline CDR1 SGHRS, CDR2 YFSETQ. The CDR3 spells CASSLWFGDNEQFF. CDR3 nucleotide sequence: TGCGCCAGCAGCTTGTGGTTTGGGGACAATGAGCAGTTCTTC.

There are many counts of this clonotype. Because this beta chain is a stray read in a library intended to capture alpha chains, its abundance should not be given much weight. This rearrangement joins TRBV30 to TRBJ2-5; 7 nucleotides align to TRBD1. Germline values: CDR1 GTSNPN, CDR2 SVGIG (reference sequence). The V and J ends lost 3 bases and 1 base, in that order; junction bases with no gene match: 5. The CDR3 totals 14 residues. CDR3 sequence: CAWRIDRAQETQYF. The CDR3 DNA is TGTGCCTGGAGGATTGACAGGGCCCAAGAGACCCAGTACTTC.

This clonotype has at least ten counts. The library was built for alpha chains, so this beta chain is an off-target read and its size means little. This chain connects TRBV20-1 to TRBJ2-2; weak D call: TRBD2 (6 bases). CDR1 is DFQATT and CDR2 is SNEGSKA in the germline V gene (reference sequence). V lost 3 bases and J 2 bases, leaving 13 bases between the germline ends. The CDR3 has 15 amino acids. The CDR3 sequence: CSASPRRGNTGELFF. DNA for the CDR3: TGCAGTGCTAGCCCAAGGCGGGGAAACACCGGGGAGCTGTTTTTT.

There are many counts of this clonotype. This beta chain is a stray read from a library made for alpha chains; its abundance is not meaningful. This chain uses TRBV12-3 or TRBV12-4 with TRBJ1-6; D not resolved. V lost 3 bases to trimming and J lost 11 bases, with 11 bases between them. The CDR3 is 13 amino acids. The CDR3 protein is CASSLGVPAPLHF. The CDR3, as DNA: TGTGCCAGCAGTTTGGGAGTCCCAGCACCCCTCCACTTT.

This clonotype showed up many times. This beta chain lies outside the target of a library built for alpha chains; its clone size means little. J is TRBJ2-1 and V is TRBV7-2; D call uncertain. Germline values: CDR1 SGHTA, CDR2 FQGNSA. The V gene lost 0 bases and the J gene lost 8 bases, with 8 bases spanning the gap. CDR3 length: 13 amino acids. The CDR3 region has the DNA TGTGCCAGCAGCTTAGCCAGGTTAGATGAGCAGTTCTTC. Translated, it gives CASSLARLDEQFF.

This clonotype was detected ten times or more. This beta chain is off target for a library built for alpha chains, so its abundance means little. The rearrangement links TRBV27 to TRBJ2-1, with unresolved D. The CDR3 is 15 residues long. Germline V gene lookup returns CDR1 MNHEY and CDR2 SMNVEV (reference sequence). V lost 6 bases, J lost 0 bases, and 12 bases lay in between. In DNA, the CDR3 is TGTGCCAGCAGAAATGACCGAAGCTCCTACAATGAGCAGTTCTTC. It is translated as CASRNDRSSYNEQFF.

The sample holds a few counts of this clonotype. With the library built for alpha chains, this beta chain is off target and its frequency is not meaningful. The J gene is TRBJ1-2, the V gene TRBV28; D is ambiguous. This CDR3 region has 15 residues. V lost 2 bases to trimming and J lost 4 bases, with 14 bases between them. The germline CDR1 and CDR2 sequences are MDHEN and SYDVKM. The CDR3 coding sequence is TGTGCCAGCAGTTTAGGGATAACCTCCTCCTATGGCTACACCTTC. Translated: CASSLGITSSYGYTF.

This clonotype came up many times. Because this beta chain is a stray read in a library intended to capture alpha chains, its abundance should not be given much weight. V gene TRBV20-1 combines with J gene TRBJ1-2; possibly TRBD1 for D (6 bases). Trimming cost V 2 bases and J 2 bases, with 12 bases left between them. The germline CDR1 and CDR2 sequences are DFQATT and SNEGSKA (reference sequence). This CDR3 has 14 amino acids. This chain's CDR3 is CSARLPTGNYGYTF. For the CDR3, the DNA is TGCAGTGCTAGACTACCGACAGGAAACTATGGCTACACCTTC.

A few counts support this clonotype. A library prepared for alpha chains yielded this beta chain as an off-target read; its size is of little meaning. J is TRBJ2-2 and V is TRBV7-6, with 14 bases that match TRBD2. Losses at the gene ends were 5 bases for V and 2 bases for J; bases not matched to a gene: 7. Per germline, CDR1 SGHVS and CDR2 FNYEAQ. There are 18 residues in the CDR3. CDR3 bases: TGTGCCAGCAGCCTAAGGACTAGCGGGAGGTTAAACACCGGGGAGCTGTTTTTT. Encoded protein: CASSLRTSGRLNTGELFF.